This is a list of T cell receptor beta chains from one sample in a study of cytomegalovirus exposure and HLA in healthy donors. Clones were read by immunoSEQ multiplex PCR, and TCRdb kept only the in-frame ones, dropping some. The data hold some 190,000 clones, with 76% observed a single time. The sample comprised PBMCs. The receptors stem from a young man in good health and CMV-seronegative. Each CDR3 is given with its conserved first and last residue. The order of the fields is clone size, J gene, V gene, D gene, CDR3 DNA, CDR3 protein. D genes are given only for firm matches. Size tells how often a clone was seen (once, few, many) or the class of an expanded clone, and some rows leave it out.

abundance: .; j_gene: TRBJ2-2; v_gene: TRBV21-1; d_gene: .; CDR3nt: TGTGCCAGCAGCAAAGGGACACGATTGCGGGACGTCGGTAACCCGAACACCGGGGAGCTGTTTTTT; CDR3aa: CASSKGTRLRDVGNPNTGELFF
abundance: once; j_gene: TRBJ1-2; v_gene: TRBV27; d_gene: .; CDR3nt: TGTGCCAGCAGTTTATTAGGGGGACAAAAGGACTATGGCTACACCTTC; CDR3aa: CASSLLGGQKDYGYTF
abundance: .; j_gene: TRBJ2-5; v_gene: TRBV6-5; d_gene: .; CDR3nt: TGTGCCAGCAGTTACTCGACGGGGGAGCAGTACTTC; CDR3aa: CASSYSTGEQYF
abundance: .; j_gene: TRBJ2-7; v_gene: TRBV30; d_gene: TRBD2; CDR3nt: TGTGCCTGGACCCCACTAGCGGGACTAACCTACGAGCAGTACTTC; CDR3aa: CAWTPLAGLTYEQYF
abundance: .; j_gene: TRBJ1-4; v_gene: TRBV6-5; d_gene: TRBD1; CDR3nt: TGTGCCAGCAGGCCTGACAGGGGGCGTGAAAAACTGTTTTTT; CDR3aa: CASRPDRGREKLFF
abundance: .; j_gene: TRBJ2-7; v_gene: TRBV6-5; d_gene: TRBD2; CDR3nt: TGTGCCAGCAGTTACACCGGACTAGCGGGTCACTACGAGCAGTACTTC; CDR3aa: CASSYTGLAGHYEQYF
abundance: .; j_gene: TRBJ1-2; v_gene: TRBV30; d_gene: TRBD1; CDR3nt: TGTGCCTGTCCTGGGGGGGACAGGGCGGGATATGGCTACACCTTC; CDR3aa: CACPGGDRAGYGYTF
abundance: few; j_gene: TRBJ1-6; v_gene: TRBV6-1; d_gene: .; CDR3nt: TGTGCCAGCAGGAGGAGCTCTTCACCCCTCCACTTT; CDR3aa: CASRRSSSPLHF
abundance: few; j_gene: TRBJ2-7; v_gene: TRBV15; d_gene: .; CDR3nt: TGTGCCACCAGCAGTGCAGGGGAGGAGCAGTACTTC; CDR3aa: CATSSAGEEQYF
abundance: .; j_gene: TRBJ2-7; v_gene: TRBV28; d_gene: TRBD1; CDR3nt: TGTGCCAGCAGTTCATTGGGACAGGGGACGGGCGAGCAGTACTTC; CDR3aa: CASSSLGQGTGEQYF
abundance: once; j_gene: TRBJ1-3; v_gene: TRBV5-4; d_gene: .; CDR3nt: TGTGCCAGCAGCTTACAGGGTGGGTCTGGAAACACCATATATTTT; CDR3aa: CASSLQGGSGNTIYF
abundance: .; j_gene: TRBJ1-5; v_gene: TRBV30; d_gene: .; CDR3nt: TGTGCCTGTGGACGGGAAGCTCTCCAGCCCCAGCATTTT; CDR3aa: CACGREALQPQHF
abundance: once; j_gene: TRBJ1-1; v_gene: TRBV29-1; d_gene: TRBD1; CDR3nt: TGCAGCGTGACAGGGGGAGGATCCACTGAAGCTTTCTTT; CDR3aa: CSVTGGGSTEAFF